This T cell receptor beta chain was observed in a study of regulatory T cells in long-lasting Graves disease. Study context: Duration of antithyroid drug therapy among newly diagnosed Graves' patients was under 3 months.

Study findings and constraints: Preferential use of TRBV28, TRBJ1-2 and TRBJ2-5 was seen in persistent disease. New patients shared 800 to 1,000 public clonotypes, fewer than the 2,500 to 3,000 shared by persistent patients.

HTBI primers from iRepertoire and Arm-PCR of CDR3 regions yielded the TCR beta libraries. TCRdb used MiXCR to reprocess the multiplex PCR reads, holding one entry per CDR3 protein. The sample yields fewer than 650,000 distinct CDR3 sequences, 16% seen once. The CDR3 totals 12 residues. CDR1 is MDHEN, CDR2 SYDVKM, per germline. V gave up 6 bases and J gave up 3 bases, with 9 bases separating them. Time point reported: newly diagnosed GD, antithyroid drugs for less than 3 months. RNA extracted from PBMCs served as the sequencing template. Only a few counts were recorded for this clonotype. Its antigen is not known. Separately, the same data were catalogued under a study of T cells in Graves' hyperthyroidism and ophthalmopathy.

The sample was peripheral blood mononuclear cells (PBMCs), taken at new diagnosis, from a patient treated with antithyroid drugs. The chain joins TRBV28 to TRBJ2-7; possible D gene TRBD1, 5 bases. The clonotype was recovered from a woman aged 25-40 years with Graves disease. For the CDR3, the DNA is TGTGCCAGCAGCTCCAGGGTCTACGAGCAGTACTTC. It is translated as CASSSRVYEQYF.